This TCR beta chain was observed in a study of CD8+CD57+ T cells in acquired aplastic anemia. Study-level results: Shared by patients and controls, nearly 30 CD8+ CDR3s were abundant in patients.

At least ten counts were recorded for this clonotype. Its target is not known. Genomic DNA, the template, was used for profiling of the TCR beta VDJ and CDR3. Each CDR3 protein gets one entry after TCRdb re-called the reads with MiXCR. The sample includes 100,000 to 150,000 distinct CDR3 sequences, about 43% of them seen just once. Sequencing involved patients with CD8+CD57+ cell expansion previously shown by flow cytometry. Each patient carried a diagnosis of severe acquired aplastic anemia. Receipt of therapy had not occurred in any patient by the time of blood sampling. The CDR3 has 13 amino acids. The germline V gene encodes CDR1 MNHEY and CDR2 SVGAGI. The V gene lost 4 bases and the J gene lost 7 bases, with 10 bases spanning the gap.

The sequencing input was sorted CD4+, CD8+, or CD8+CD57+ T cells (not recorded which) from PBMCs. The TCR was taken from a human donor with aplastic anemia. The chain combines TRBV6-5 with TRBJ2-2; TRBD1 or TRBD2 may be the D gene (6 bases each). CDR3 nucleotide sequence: TGTGCCAGCAGTTCCGGAGGGGGCGGGGAGCTGTTTTTT. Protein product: CASSSGGGGELFF.